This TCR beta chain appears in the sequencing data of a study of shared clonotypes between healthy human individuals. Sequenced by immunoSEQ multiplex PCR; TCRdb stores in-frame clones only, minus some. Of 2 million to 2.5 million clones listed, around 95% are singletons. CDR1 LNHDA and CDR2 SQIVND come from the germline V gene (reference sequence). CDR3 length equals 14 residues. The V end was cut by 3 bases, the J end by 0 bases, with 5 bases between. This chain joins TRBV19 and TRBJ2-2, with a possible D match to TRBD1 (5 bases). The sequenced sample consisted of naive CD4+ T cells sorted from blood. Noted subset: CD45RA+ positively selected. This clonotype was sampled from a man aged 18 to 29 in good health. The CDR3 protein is CASSIRANTGELFF. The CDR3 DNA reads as TGTGCCAGTAGTATCAGGGCGAACACCGGGGAGCTGTTTTTT.